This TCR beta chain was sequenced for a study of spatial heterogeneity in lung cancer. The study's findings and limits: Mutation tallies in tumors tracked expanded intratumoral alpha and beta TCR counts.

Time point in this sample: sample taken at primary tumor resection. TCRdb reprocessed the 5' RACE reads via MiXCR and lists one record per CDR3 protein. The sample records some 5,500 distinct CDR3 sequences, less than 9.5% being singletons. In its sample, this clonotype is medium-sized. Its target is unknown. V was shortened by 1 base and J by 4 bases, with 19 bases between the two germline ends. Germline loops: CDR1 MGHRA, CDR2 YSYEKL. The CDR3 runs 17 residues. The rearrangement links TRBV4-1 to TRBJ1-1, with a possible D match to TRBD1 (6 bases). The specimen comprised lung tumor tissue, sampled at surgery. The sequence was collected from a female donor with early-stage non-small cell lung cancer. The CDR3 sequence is CASSQAPLLRGGTEAFF. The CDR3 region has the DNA TGCGCCAGCAGCCAAGCCCCACTGTTGAGAGGGGGCACTGAAGCTTTCTTT.